The sequence of this T cell receptor beta chain was determined in a study of response to subunit inactivated influenza vaccine. This clonotype was counted many times. The antigen is undetermined. TCRdb redid the calling of the RT-PCR reads with MiXCR, one entry per CDR3 protein. Of under 200,000 distinct CDR3 sequences in the sample, about 10% were seen once. Points from the study as a whole: There was a suggestion from the authors that each seasonal influenza vaccination recruits few new T cells.

The sequence came from a man aged 45-69 years who received an inactivated influenza vaccine. The input for sequencing was CD8+ T cells sorted from PBMCs, taken less than 30 months after vaccination.

CDR3 bases: TGTGCCAGCAGTTACTCGTGGGGACAGGGTGCACCTCGTTGGAATGAGCAGTTCTTC. Translated, it gives CASSYSWGQGAPRWNEQFF. The J gene is TRBJ2-1, the V gene TRBV6-2 or TRBV6-3; 9 positions agree with TRBD1. Looked up from germline, CDR1 is MNHEY and CDR2 is SVGEGT. The V gene end was trimmed by 0 bases and the J gene end by 7 bases; junction bases not matched to a gene: 16. The CDR3 contains 19 residues.